The 10 T cell receptor beta chains given below trace back to one sample, sequenced in a study of regulatory T cells in long-lasting Graves disease. Construction of the TCR beta libraries employed iRepertoire HTBI primers in conjunction with Arm-PCR of CDR3 regions. TCRdb recomputed calls from the multiplex PCR reads with MiXCR, one row per CDR3 protein. There are some 500,000 distinct CDR3 sequences in the sample; roughly 16% occur only once, and approximately 25% lies in the top ten. Time point meaning: newly diagnosed GD, antithyroid drugs for less than 3 months. Making the TCR library involved RNA that had been extracted from PBMCs. This same sample was also taken into another study, of T cells in Graves' hyperthyroidism and ophthalmopathy.

The sequenced sample was peripheral blood mononuclear cells (PBMCs), obtained at new diagnosis, from a patient treated with antithyroid drugs. The receptors shown here come from a woman aged 35 to 60 with Graves disease.

This clonotype came up many times. The chain has TRBV5-1 and TRBJ2-1; D not certain. The CDR3 has 13 amino acids. The V end was cut by 4 bases, the J end by 5 bases, with 10 bases between. The V gene's germline CDR1 is SGHRS and CDR2 YFSETQ. DNA for the CDR3: TGCGCCAGCAGCCCGCAAGGGAACAATGAGCAGTTCTTC. Translating it yields CASSPQGNNEQFF.

The genes are TRBV13 and TRBJ1-6; TRBD1 matches 7 bases. The J segment lost 10 bases and the V segment lost 1 base, leaving 4 bases of the junction unmatched. Per the germline V gene, CDR1 is PRHDT and CDR2 is FYEKMQ (reference sequence). The CDR3 is 14 amino acids. The CDR3 region has the DNA TGTGCCAGCAGCTTAGACGGGACAGACTCACCCCTCCACTTT. This translates into CASSLDGTDSPLHF.

V usage is TRBV5-6 and J usage is TRBJ1-5; 11 nucleotides agree with TRBD1. With V trimmed by 0 bases and J by 4 bases, 3 bases remained unmatched. From germline, CDR1 is SGHDT and CDR2 YYEEEE. The CDR3 loop spans 16 amino acids. CDR3 bases: TGTGCCAGCAGCTTGGGGGACAGGGGGAGAAATCAGCCCCAGCATTTT. It translates to CASSLGDRGRNQPQHF.

The sample holds many counts of this clonotype. The chain uses TRBV7-9 and TRBJ2-7; D is possibly TRBD2 (5 bases). Deletions cut 6 bases from V and 4 bases from J, with 16 bases between. The CDR3 sequence is 14 residues long. CDR1 and CDR2 (germline): SEHNR, FQNEAQ (reference sequence). The CDR3 sequence is CASSLTFGEYEQYF. The CDR3 nucleotides are TGTGCCAGCAGTTTAACCTTCGGGGAATACGAGCAGTACTTC. Filled out from reference TRBV7-9 and TRBJ2-7, the complete variable domain reads DTGVSQNPRHKITKRGQNVTFRCDPISEHNRLYWYRQTLGQGPEFLTYFQNEAQLEKSRLLSDRFSAERPKGSFSTLEIQRTEQGDSAMYLCASSLTFGEYEQYFGPGTRLTVT.

This clonotype was found a few times. A much larger clone lies a single base off, so this may be a read error. The genes are TRBV28 and TRBJ1-1, with D perhaps matching TRBD1 (5 bases). Germline V CDR1 and CDR2: MDHEN, SYDVKM. The CDR3 contains 14 residues. The V gene lost 0 bases and the J gene lost 6 bases, with 11 bases spanning the gap. As DNA, the CDR3 is TGTGCCAGCAGTTTATGGGGGCGATTAGCTGAAGCTTTCTTT. It encodes CASSLWGRLAEAFF.

CDR3 region: CASSSPGQINSPLHF. The CDR3 nucleotides are TGTGCCAGCAGTTCGCCGGGACAGATTAATTCACCCCTCCACTTT. The chain links TRBV6-5 to TRBJ1-6; 7 bases match TRBD1. This CDR3 is built from 15 residues. Losses at the gene ends were 4 bases for V and 6 bases for J; bases not matched to a gene: 6. The germline V gene has CDR1 MNHEY and CDR2 SVGAGI.

A few counts support this clonotype. The chain uses TRBV20-1 and TRBJ2-7; 7 bases line up with TRBD1. Trimming removed 4 bases from V and 3 bases from J; junction bases left unmatched: 3. Germline-derived CDR1 and CDR2 are DFQATT and SNEGSKA (reference sequence). The CDR3 is made up of 12 amino acids. The DNA of the CDR3 is TGCAGTGCTACGGACAGGAGCTACGAGCAGTACTTC. Encoded protein: CSATDRSYEQYF.

In this sample, this clonotype turned up many times. V is TRBV2 and J is TRBJ1-5; TRBD1 agrees at 9 bases. After removal of 4 bases from V and 0 bases from J, the junction contained 7 bases not matched to a gene. The length of the CDR3 is 17 residues. CDR1 is SNHLY, CDR2 FYNNEI, per germline. For the CDR3, the DNA is TGTGCCAGCAGTGCGGGACAGGGTCTCTATAGCAATCAGCCCCAGCATTTT. This translates into CASSAGQGLYSNQPQHF.

There are many counts of this clonotype. The gene calls are TRBV11-2 and TRBJ2-2, with D possibly TRBD1 on 5 matching bases. V lost 8 bases and J 3 bases, leaving 10 bases between the germline ends. Looked up from germline, CDR1 is SGHAT and CDR2 is FQNNGV. The CDR3 extends over 13 amino acids. As DNA, the CDR3 is TGTGCCAGCGCGCAGGGCTACACCGGGGAGCTGTTTTTT. This encodes CASAQGYTGELFF.

This clonotype was recorded many times. V usage is TRBV3-1 and J usage is TRBJ2-1; D is possibly TRBD2 (6 bases). Trimming left V 1 base short and J 6 bases short, with 13 bases between. The CDR3 sequence is 15 residues long. CDR1 is LGHDT, CDR2 YNNKEL, per germline (reference sequence). CDR3 DNA: TGTGCCAGCAGCCAAGGGGGGACTGGTGCCAATGAGCAGTTCTTC. Translated: CASSQGGTGANEQFF.